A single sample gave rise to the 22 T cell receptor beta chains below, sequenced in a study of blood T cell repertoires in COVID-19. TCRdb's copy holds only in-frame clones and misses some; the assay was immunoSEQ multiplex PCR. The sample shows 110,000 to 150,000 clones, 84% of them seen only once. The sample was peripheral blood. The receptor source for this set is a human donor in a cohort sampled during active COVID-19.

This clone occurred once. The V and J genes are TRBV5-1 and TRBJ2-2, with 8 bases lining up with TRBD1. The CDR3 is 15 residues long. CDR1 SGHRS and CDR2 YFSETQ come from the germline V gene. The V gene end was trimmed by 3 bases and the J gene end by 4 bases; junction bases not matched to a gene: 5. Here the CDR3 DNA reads TGCGCCAGCAGCTGGACAGGGTCGGGCACCGGGGAGCTGTTTTTT. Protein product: CASSWTGSGTGELFF.

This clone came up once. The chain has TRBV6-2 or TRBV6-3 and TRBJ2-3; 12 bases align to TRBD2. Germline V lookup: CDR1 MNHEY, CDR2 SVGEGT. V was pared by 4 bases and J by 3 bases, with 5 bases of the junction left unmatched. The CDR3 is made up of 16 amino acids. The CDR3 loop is CASSSPTSGSTDTQYF. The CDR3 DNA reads TGTGCCAGCAGTTCCCCGACTAGCGGGAGTACAGATACGCAGTATTTT.

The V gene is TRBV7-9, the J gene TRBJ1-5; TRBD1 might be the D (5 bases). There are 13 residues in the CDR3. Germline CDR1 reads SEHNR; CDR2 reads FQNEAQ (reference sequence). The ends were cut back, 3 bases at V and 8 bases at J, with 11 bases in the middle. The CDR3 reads CASSFQGIEPQHF. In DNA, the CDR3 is TGTGCCAGCAGCTTCCAGGGTATCGAGCCCCAGCATTTT.

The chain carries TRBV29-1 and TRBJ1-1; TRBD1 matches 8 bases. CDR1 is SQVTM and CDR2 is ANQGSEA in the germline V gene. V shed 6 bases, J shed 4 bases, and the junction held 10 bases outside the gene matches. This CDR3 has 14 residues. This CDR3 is CSVVHRGYGTEAFF. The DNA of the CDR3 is TGCAGCGTAGTACACAGGGGGTATGGCACTGAAGCTTTCTTT.

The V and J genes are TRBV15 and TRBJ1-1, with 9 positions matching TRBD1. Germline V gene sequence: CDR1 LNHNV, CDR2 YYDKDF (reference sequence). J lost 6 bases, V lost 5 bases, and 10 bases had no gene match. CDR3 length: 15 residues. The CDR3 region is CATSRRAGQGPEAFF. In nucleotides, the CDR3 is TGTGCCACCAGCCGCCGAGCGGGACAGGGACCTGAAGCTTTCTTT. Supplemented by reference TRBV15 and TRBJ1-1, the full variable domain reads DAMVIQNPRYQVTQFGKPVTLSCSQTLNHNVMYWYQQKSSQAPKLLFHYYDKDFNNEADTPDNFQSRRPNTSFCFLDIRSPGLGDTAMYLCATSRRAGQGPEAFFGQGTRLTVV.

CDR3 sequence reads: CASSLAVGGTEAFF. Written as DNA, the CDR3 is TGTGCCAGCAGCTTAGCTGTGGGGGGGACTGAAGCTTTCTTT. The chain couples TRBV7-9 to TRBJ1-1; D might be TRBD1 (5 bases). The CDR3 has 14 amino acids. Trimming took 0 bases from V and 5 from J, leaving 10 bases between them. Germline-derived CDR1 and CDR2 are SEHNR and FQNEAQ (reference sequence).

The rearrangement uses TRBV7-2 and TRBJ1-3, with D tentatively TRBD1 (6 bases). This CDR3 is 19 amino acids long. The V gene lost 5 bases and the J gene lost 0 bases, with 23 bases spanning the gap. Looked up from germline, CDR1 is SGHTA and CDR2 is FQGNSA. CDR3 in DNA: TGTGCCAGCAGCCCGGGACAAGGCCTGGGGGCCCTCTCTGGAAACACCATATATTTT. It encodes CASSPGQGLGALSGNTIYF.

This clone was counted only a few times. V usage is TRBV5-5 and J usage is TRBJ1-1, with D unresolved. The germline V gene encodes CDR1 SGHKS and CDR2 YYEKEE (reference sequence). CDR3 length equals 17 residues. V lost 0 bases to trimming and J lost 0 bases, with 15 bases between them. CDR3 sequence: CASSLAQVGSLNTEAFF. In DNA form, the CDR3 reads TGTGCCAGCAGCTTGGCCCAGGTTGGGAGCTTGAACACTGAAGCTTTCTTT.

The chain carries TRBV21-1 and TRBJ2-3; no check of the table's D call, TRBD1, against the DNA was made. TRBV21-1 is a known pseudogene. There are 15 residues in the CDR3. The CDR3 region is CASSRQGKRTDTQYF. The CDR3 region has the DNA TGTGCCAGCAGCAGACAGGGGAAACGCACAGATACGCAGTATTTT.

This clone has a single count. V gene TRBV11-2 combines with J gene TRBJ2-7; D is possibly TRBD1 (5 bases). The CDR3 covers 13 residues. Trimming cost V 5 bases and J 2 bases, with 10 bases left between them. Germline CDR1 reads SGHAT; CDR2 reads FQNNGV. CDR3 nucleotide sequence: TGTGCCAGCAGCCTACAGGAAACCTACGAGCAGTACTTC. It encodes CASSLQETYEQYF.

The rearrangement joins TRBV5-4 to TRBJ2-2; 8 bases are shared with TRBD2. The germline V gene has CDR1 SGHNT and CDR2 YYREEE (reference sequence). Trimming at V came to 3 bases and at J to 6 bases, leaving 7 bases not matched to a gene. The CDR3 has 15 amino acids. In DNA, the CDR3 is TGTGCCAGCAGCTATCCGGGAGGGCCCTCCGGGGAGCTGTTTTTT. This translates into CASSYPGGPSGELFF.

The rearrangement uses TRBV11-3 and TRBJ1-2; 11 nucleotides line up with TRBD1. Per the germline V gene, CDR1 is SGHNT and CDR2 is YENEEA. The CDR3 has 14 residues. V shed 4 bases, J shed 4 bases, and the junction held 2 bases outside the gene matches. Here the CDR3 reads CASSSGQGAYGYTF. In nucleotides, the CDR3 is TGTGCCAGCAGCTCCGGACAGGGGGCCTATGGCTACACCTTC. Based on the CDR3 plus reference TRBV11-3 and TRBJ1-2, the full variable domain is EAGVVQSPRYKIIEKKQPVAFWCNPISGHNTLYWYLQNLGQGPELLIRYENEEAVDDSQLPKDRFSAERLKGVDSTLKIQPAELGDSAVYLCASSSGQGAYGYTFGSGTRLTVV.

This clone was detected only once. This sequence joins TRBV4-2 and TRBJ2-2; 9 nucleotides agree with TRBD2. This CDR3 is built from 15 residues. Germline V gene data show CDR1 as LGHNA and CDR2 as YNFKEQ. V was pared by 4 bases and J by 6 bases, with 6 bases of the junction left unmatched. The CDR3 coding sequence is TGTGCCAGCAGCCTTAGCGGGGGCCTCCCCGGGGAGCTGTTTTTT. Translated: CASSLSGGLPGELFF.

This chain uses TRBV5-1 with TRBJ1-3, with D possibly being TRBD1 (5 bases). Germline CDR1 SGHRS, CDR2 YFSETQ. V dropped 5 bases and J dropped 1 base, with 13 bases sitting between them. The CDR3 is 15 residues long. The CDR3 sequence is CASSHDGGSGNTIYF. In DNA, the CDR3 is TGCGCCAGCAGTCACGACGGGGGTTCTGGAAACACCATATATTTT.

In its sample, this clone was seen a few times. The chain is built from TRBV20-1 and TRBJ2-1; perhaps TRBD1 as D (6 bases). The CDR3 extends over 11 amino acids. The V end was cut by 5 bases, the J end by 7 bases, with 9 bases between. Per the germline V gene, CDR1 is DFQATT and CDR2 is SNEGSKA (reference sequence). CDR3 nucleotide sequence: TGCAGTGCTTCCAGGGGTAATGAGCAGTTCTTC. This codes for CSASRGNEQFF.

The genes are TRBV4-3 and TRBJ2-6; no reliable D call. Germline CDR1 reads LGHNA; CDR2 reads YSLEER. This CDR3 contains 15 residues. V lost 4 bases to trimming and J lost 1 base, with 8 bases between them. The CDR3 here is CASSPEASGANVLTF. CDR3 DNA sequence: TGCGCCAGCAGCCCAGAGGCATCTGGGGCCAACGTCCTGACTTTC.

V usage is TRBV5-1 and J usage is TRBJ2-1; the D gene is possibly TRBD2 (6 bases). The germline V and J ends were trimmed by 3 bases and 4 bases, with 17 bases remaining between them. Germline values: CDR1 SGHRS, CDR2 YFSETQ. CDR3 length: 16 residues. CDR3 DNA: TGCGCCAGCAGCTCCGGGGGTACGGTTGTGTACAATGAGCAGTTCTTC. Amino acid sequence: CASSSGGTVVYNEQFF.

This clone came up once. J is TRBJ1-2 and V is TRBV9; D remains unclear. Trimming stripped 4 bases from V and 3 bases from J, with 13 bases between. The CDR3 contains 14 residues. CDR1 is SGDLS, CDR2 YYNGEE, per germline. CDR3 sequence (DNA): TGTGCCAGCAGCCTCCGGGGTAGAGACTATGGCTACACCTTC. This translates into CASSLRGRDYGYTF.

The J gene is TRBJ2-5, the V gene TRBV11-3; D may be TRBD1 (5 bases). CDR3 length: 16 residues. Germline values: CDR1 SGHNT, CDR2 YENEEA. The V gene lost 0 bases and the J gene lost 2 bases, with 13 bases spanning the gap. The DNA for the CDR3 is TGTGCCAGCAGCTTAGATTCTGGGCAGGGACAAGAGACCCAGTACTTC. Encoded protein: CASSLDSGQGQETQYF.

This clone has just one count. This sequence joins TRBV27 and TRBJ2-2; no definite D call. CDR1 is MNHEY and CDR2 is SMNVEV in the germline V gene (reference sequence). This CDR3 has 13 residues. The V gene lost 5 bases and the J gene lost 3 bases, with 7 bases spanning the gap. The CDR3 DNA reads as TGTGCCAGCAGTCAACGGGACACCGGGGAGCTGTTTTTT. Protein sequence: CASSQRDTGELFF.

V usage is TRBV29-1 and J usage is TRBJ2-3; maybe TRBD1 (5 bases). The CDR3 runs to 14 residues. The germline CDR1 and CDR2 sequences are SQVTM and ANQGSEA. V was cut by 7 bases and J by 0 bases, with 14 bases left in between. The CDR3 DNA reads TGCAGCGGTCGACAGCCGTTGAGCACAGATACGCAGTATTTT. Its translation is CSGRQPLSTDTQYF.

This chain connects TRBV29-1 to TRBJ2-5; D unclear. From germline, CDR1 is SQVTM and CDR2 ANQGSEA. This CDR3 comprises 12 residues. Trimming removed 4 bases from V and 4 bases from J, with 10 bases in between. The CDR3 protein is CSVVSNSETQYF. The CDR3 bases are TGCAGCGTTGTATCGAACTCAGAGACCCAGTACTTC. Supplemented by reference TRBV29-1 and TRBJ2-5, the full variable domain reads SAVISQKPSRDICQRGTSLTIQCQVDSQVTMMFWYRQQPGQSLTLIATANQGSEATYESGFVIDKFPISRPNLTFSTLTVSNMSPEDSSIYLCSVVSNSETQYFGPGTRLLVL.